The 16 T cell receptor beta chains below come from one sample, sequenced in a study of T cell repertoires in cytomegalovirus infection. TCRdb reanalysed the reads using MiXCR and keeps one entry per CDR3 protein. The sample has under 300,000 distinct CDR3 sequences, 22% seen once. Antigens for these TCRs are unknown. The starting material was cultured PBMCs, obtained from culture after CMV antigen stimulation. These TCRs come from a human donor in good health (CMV status not recorded). Some clones in this sample may be carry-over from other donors' samples.

This clonotype has a count of ten or more. The chain recombines TRBV28 with TRBJ1-5, with D unclear. Germline CDR1 MDHEN, CDR2 SYDVKM. The CDR3 is 14 residues long. Trimming cost V 3 bases and J 6 bases, with 12 bases left between them. The CDR3 DNA reads TGTGCCAGCAGTTTTGGAGGGAATGGTCAGCCCCAGCATTTT. It codes for CASSFGGNGQPQHF.

The chain recombines TRBV6-5 with TRBJ1-3; D gene ambiguous. This CDR3 contains 16 residues. With 0 bases removed from V and 4 bases from J, the gap between germline ends came to 13 bases. CDR1 is MNHEY, CDR2 SVGAGI, per germline. The DNA of the CDR3 is TGTGCCAGCAGTTACTCGAAAGACACTCAGGGAAACACCATATATTTT. Protein: CASSYSKDTQGNTIYF.

The V and J genes are TRBV14 and TRBJ2-7; D is perhaps TRBD2 (6 bases). There are 18 residues in the CDR3. CDR1 SGHDN and CDR2 FVKESK come from the germline V gene. V dropped 3 bases and J dropped 0 bases, with 21 bases sitting between them. This CDR3 is CASSQVWSTSRSSYEQYF. The CDR3 bases are TGTGCCAGCAGCCAGGTCTGGTCGACTAGTCGGAGCTCCTACGAGCAGTACTTC.

This clonotype showed up many times. The rearrangement links TRBV7-9 to TRBJ1-6; D is undetermined. Trimming pared 3 bases from V and 10 bases from J, leaving 16 bases between. Germline CDR1 SEHNR, CDR2 FQNEAQ (reference sequence). This CDR3 has 15 amino acids. In nucleotides, the CDR3 is TGTGCCAGCAGCTTGGGAGGACTTTTCGCCTCACCCCTCCACTTT. Protein product: CASSLGGLFASPLHF.

V and J are TRBV7-2 and TRBJ1-5; D uncertain. CDR1 is SGHTA, CDR2 FQGNSA, per germline. V was pared by 2 bases and J by 5 bases, with 7 bases between. The CDR3 is 13 residues long. CDR3 sequence (DNA): TGTGCCAGCAGCTTAATGGAGGATCAGCCCCAGCATTTT. It codes for CASSLMEDQPQHF.

The CDR3 sequence is CASNPGTHKEGIQYF. The CDR3 region has the DNA TGCGCCAGCAACCCCGGGACCCATAAGGAAGGCATTCAGTACTTC. The V call is TRBV5-1, the J call TRBJ2-4; TRBD1 or TRBD2 may be the D gene (5 bases each). The CDR3 spans 15 residues. Trimming took 6 bases from V and 9 from J, leaving 22 bases between them. CDR1 SGHRS and CDR2 YFSETQ come from the germline V gene.

The CDR3 nucleotides are TGTGCCAGCAGTTTATCCGCGGCAGGGGTAGCTCAGCCCCAGCATTTT. Translation: CASSLSAAGVAQPQHF. V usage is TRBV12-3 or TRBV12-4 and J usage is TRBJ1-5; D perhaps matches TRBD1 (6 bases). Trimming removed 2 bases from V and 6 bases from J, with 17 bases in between. The CDR3 spans 16 residues.

On this clonotype: At one end, the junction sequence differs from germline, possibly due to a read error. The genes are TRBV28 and TRBJ1-1; TRBD1 matches at 7 bases. Germline V gene sequence: CDR1 MDHEN, CDR2 SYDVKM. The CDR3 consists of 13 residues. CDR3 in amino acids: CATLRETGFEASF. The CDR3 DNA sequence: TGTGCCACCCTCCGAGAGACAGGGTTTGAAGCTTCCTTT.

This clonotype came up many times. The chain has TRBV7-2 and TRBJ2-7; TRBD2 matches 12 bases. This CDR3 is 14 amino acids long. V was clipped by 9 bases and J by 4 bases; unmatched bases: 7. Germline-derived CDR1 and CDR2 are SGHTA and FQGNSA. Written as DNA, the CDR3 is TGTGCCAGTGGACGACTAGCGGGAGAGTACGAGCAGTACTTC. The encoded protein is CASGRLAGEYEQYF. The variable domain in full, completed from reference TRBV7-2 and TRBJ2-7, reads GAGVSQSPSNKVTEKGKDVELRCDPISGHTALYWYRQSLGQGLEFLIYFQGNSAPDKSGLPSDRFSAERTGGSVSTLTIQRTQQEDSAVYLCASGRLAGEYEQYFGPGTRLTVT.

The chain links TRBV7-9 to TRBJ1-5; D remains ambiguous. CDR1 is SEHNR and CDR2 is FQNEAQ in the germline V gene (reference sequence). V was pared by 4 bases and J by 5 bases, with 21 bases between. The CDR3 covers 17 residues. The CDR3, as DNA: TGTGCCAGCAGCTCCCCATCCAGAGACGGGGTGGATCAGCCCCAGCATTTT. It encodes CASSSPSRDGVDQPQHF. Drawing the rest from reference TRBV7-9 and TRBJ1-5, the complete variable domain is DTGVSQNPRHKITKRGQNVTFRCDPISEHNRLYWYRQTLGQGPEFLTYFQNEAQLEKSRLLSDRFSAERPKGSFSTLEIQRTEQGDSAMYLCASSSPSRDGVDQPQHFGDGTRLSIL.

In its sample, this clonotype was seen a few times. V and J are TRBV20-1 and TRBJ1-2; no definite D call. V lost 5 bases to trimming and J lost 4 bases, with 8 bases between them. CDR3 length equals 11 residues. Germline V lookup: CDR1 DFQATT, CDR2 SNEGSKA (reference sequence). The CDR3 DNA reads as TGCAGTGCTCCGGACTTCTATGGCTACACCTTC. It codes for CSAPDFYGYTF.

There are many counts of this clonotype. The chain employs TRBV27 and TRBJ1-1; 7 nucleotides agree with TRBD1. CDR1 is MNHEY, CDR2 SMNVEV, per germline (reference sequence). The CDR3 contains 14 residues. Trimming took 10 bases from V and 5 from J; bases not matched to a gene: 13. CDR3 residues: CATMPQGIRTEAFF. For the CDR3, the DNA is TGTGCCACCATGCCACAGGGGATAAGGACTGAAGCTTTCTTT.

This clonotype was picked up a small number of times. CDR3 protein: CASRVGANYGYTF. The DNA of the CDR3 is TGTGCCAGCAGGGTTGGAGCTAACTATGGCTACACCTTC. This chain connects TRBV28 to TRBJ1-2; D is unresolved. The CDR3 covers 13 residues. The germline V gene encodes CDR1 MDHEN and CDR2 SYDVKM. Trimming left V 6 bases short and J 0 bases short, with 8 bases between.

The chain employs TRBV6-1 and TRBJ2-7, with D possibly TRBD1 on 6 matching bases. This CDR3 region has 13 residues. V was clipped by 6 bases and J by 3 bases, with 12 bases between them. Germline CDR1 and CDR2: MNHNS and SASEGT. The CDR3 DNA reads TGTGCCAGCAGAAGCGGACAGTTCTACGAGCAGTACGTC. It encodes CASRSGQFYEQYV.

CDR3 sequence reads: CASSTGLAEPYEQYV. In DNA form, the CDR3 reads TGTGCCAGCAGCACGGGACTAGCGGAGCCATACGAGCAGTACGTC. This rearrangement joins TRBV7-8 to TRBJ2-7, with TRBD2 identical over 11 bases. Germline V gene data show CDR1 as SGHVS and CDR2 as FQNEAQ. The CDR3 is made up of 15 amino acids. Unmatched junction bases numbered 7, after V lost 5 bases and J lost 4 bases.

This clonotype has more than one count but fewer than ten. Sequence at one end of the junction differs from germline and may be a read error. V and J are TRBV12-3 or TRBV12-4 and TRBJ2-6; perhaps TRBD2 as D (6 bases). The CDR3 is made up of 14 amino acids. The CDR3 bases are TGTGCCAGCAGTCTAGCGACCGGGGCCAACGTCCTGACTTTC. It yields the protein CASSLATGANVLTF.